This T cell receptor (beta chain) was documented in a study of OX40 agonist ivuxolimab in advanced cancers. Study background: Prior therapy, whether anti-PD-1, anti-PD-L1 or anti-CTLA-4, was allowed, and roughly 44% had some. Study-wide results and caveats: Expansion of clones was among the lowest in partial responders at 0.1-3.0 mg/kg.

With respect to this clone: The antigen is not known.

The assay was immunoSEQ multiplex PCR, and TCRdb's table has in-frame clones only and misses some. This sample has 90,000 or so clones, with just under 90% found just once. The sequence was obtained from an adult with an advanced solid tumor such as melanoma, head and neck, liver or kidney cancer. The material was CD4+ or CD8+ T cells sorted from blood, obtained in a trial of the OX40 agonist ivuxolimab.

CDR3 DNA: TGTGCCAGCAGTGGAAGGGGACAGGGAAACATTCAGTACTTC. Its translation is CASSGRGQGNIQYF. This rearrangement joins TRBV6-5 to TRBJ2-4; 9 positions match TRBD1. The V gene end was trimmed by 5 bases and the J gene end by 6 bases; junction bases not matched to a gene: 5. This CDR3 has 14 residues. Germline values: CDR1 MNHEY, CDR2 SVGAGI.